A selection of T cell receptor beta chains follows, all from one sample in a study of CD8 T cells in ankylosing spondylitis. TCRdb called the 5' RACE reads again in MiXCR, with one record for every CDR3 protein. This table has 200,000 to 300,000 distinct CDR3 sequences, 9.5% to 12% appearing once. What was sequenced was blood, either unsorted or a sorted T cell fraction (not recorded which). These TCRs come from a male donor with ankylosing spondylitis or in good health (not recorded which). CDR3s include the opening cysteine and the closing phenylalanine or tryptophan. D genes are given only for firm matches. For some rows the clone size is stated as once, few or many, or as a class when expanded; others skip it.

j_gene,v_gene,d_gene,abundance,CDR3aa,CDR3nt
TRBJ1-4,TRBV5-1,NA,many,CASSLFVGTNEKLFF,TGCGCCAGCAGCTTGTTCGTGGGAACTAATGAAAAACTGTTTTTT
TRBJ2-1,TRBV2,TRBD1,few,CASRRQGPNEQFF,TGTGCCAGCAGGAGACAGGGGCCCAATGAGCAGTTCTTC
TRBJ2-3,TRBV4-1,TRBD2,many,CASSQPPSGATDTQYF,TGCGCCAGCAGCCAACCACCCAGCGGGGCAACAGATACGCAGTATTTT
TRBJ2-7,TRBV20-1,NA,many,CSARGGGIYEQYF,TGCAGTGCTAGAGGAGGGGGAATTTACGAGCAGTACTTC
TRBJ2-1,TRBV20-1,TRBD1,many,CSAAPYGTAREQFF,TGCAGTGCTGCGCCATACGGGACAGCCAGAGAGCAGTTCTTC
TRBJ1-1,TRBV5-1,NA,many,CASSAQGGDTEAFF,TGCGCCAGCAGCGCCCAGGGTGGAGACACTGAAGCTTTCTTT
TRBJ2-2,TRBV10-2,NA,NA,CATRRLWYGELFF,TGCGCCACCCGTAGGCTGTGGTACGGGGAGCTGTTTTTT
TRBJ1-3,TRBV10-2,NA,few,CASSRVMSSGNTIYF,TGCGCCAGCAGTAGGGTCATGAGCTCTGGAAACACCATATATTTT
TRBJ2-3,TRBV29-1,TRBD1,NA,CSVRKTGGKDTQYF,TGCAGCGTTAGAAAGACAGGGGGCAAAGATACGCAGTATTTT
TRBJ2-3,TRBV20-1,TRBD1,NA,CSAREYGTGDADTQYF,TGCAGTGCTAGAGAGTACGGGACAGGGGATGCAGATACGCAGTATTTT
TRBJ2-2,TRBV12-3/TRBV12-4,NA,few,CASRAGGSGELFF,TGTGCCAGCAGGGCCGGCGGATCCGGGGAGCTGTTTTTT
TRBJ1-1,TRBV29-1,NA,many,CSVPGENTEAFF,TGCAGCGTTCCAGGGGAGAACACTGAAGCTTTCTTT
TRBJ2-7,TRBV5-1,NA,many,CASSYLGYEQYF,TGCGCCAGCAGCTACTTGGGCTACGAGCAGTACTTC
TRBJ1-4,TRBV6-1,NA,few,CASSVSQGREKLFF,TGTGCCAGCAGCGTATCGCAGGGTCGGGAAAAACTGTTTTTT
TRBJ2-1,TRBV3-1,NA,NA,CASSQPWGGGDNEQFF,TGTGCCAGCAGCCAACCTTGGGGGGGCGGAGACAATGAGCAGTTCTTC
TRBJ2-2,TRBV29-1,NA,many,CSVEWTLNTGELFF,TGCAGCGTTGAGTGGACCCTGAACACCGGGGAGCTGTTTTTT
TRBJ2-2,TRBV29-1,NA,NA,CSVAWPTGELFF,TGCAGCGTTGCATGGCCCACCGGGGAGCTGTTTTTT
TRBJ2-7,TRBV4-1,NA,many,CASSQSRGSTGEQYF,TGCGCCAGCAGCCAATCCCGAGGGTCCACAGGCGAGCAGTACTTC
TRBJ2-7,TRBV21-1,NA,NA,CAGSESRQGGDEQYF,TGTGCCGGCAGTGAAAGTAGACAGGGAGGGGACGAGCAGTACTTC
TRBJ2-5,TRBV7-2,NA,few,CASSLGNRPETQYF,TGTGCCAGCAGCTTAGGTAATCGCCCGGAGACCCAGTACTTC
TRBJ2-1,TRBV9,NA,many,CASSPSEVF,TGTGCCAGCAGCCCGAGTGAAGTCTTC
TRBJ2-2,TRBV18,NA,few,CASSPVYSNTGELFF,TGTGCCAGCTCACCTGTATACTCGAACACCGGGGAGCTGTTTTTT
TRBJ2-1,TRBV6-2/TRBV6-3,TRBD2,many,CASSRLAGDYEQFF,TGTGCCAGCAGTAGACTAGCGGGAGACTATGAGCAGTTCTTC
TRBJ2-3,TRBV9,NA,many,CASSVEGRLADTQYF,TGTGCCAGCAGCGTAGAGGGAAGATTAGCAGATACGCAGTATTTT